This T cell receptor (beta chain) appears in the sequencing data of a study of T cells after yellow fever vaccination. Universal primer sites and UMIs were introduced during 5'RACE template-switching synthesis of TCR cDNA. TCRdb independently ran MiXCR on the 5' RACE reads; one entry per CDR3 protein. Of about 130,000 distinct CDR3 sequences listed, roughly 8.2% are singletons. The V gene's germline CDR1 is MGHRA and CDR2 YSYEKL. The germline V and J ends were trimmed by 2 bases and 4 bases, with 8 bases remaining between them. The CDR3 runs 13 residues. As to this clonotype: What it recognizes is unknown.

Study findings and constraints: Boosting was followed by the reappearance of most primary-vaccination clones (roughly 95% CD4, about 90% CD8). Researchers report a weaker secondary response that nonetheless peaked faster, day 5 versus 15. There was a possibility that FACS-sorted repertoires contained abundant clonotypes contaminating from the bulk population.

This clonotype was sampled from a man aged 18 to 29 who received the YFV17D yellow fever vaccine. The chain joins TRBV4-1 to TRBJ2-5; D unclear. The input for sequencing was CD8+ T cells sorted from PBMCs, taken on the day of the yellow fever booster vaccination. As DNA, the CDR3 is TGCGCCAGCAGCCAATTGAGTACAGAGACCCAGTACTTC. The encoded protein is CASSQLSTETQYF.